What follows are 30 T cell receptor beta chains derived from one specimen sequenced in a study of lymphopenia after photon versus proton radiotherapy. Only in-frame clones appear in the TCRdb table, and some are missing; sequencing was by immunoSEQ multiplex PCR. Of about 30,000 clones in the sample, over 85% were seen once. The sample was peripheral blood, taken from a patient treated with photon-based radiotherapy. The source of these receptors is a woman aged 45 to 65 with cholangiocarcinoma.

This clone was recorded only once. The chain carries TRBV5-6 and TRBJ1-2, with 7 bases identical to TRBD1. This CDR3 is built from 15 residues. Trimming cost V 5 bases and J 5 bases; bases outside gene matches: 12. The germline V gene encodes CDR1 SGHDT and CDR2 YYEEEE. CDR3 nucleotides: TGTGCCAGCAGGGGTGAGGGACAGCTGATATATGGCTACACCTTC. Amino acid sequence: CASRGEGQLIYGYTF.

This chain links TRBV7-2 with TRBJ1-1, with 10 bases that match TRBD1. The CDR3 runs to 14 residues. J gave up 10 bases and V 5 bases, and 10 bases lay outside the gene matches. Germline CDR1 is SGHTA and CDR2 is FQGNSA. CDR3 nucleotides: TGTGCCAGCAGCCTAACGGGACAGGGGTTTCCAGCTTTCTTT. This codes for CASSLTGQGFPAFF. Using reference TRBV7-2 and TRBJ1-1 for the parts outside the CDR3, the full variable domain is GAGVSQSPSNKVTEKGKDVELRCDPISGHTALYWYRQSLGQGLEFLIYFQGNSAPDKSGLPSDRFSAERTGGSVSTLTIQRTQQEDSAVYLCASSLTGQGFPAFFGQGTRLTVV.

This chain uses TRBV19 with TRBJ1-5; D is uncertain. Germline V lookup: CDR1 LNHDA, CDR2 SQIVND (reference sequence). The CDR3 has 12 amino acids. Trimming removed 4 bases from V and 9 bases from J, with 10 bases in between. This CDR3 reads CASSSGAGPQHF. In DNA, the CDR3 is TGTGCCAGTAGTAGTGGAGCCGGGCCCCAGCATTTT.

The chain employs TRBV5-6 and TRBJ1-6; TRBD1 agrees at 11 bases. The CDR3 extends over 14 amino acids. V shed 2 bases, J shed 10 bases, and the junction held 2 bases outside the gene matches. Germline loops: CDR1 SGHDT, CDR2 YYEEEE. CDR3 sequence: CASSFGTGGSPLHF. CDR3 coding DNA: TGTGCCAGCAGCTTCGGGACAGGGGGATCACCCCTCCACTTT.

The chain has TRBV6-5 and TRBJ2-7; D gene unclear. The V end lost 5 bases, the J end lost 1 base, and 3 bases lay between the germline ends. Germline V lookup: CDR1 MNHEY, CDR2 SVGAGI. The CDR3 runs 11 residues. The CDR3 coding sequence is TGTGCCAGCAGTACTTCCTACGAGCAGTACTTC. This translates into CASSTSYEQYF.

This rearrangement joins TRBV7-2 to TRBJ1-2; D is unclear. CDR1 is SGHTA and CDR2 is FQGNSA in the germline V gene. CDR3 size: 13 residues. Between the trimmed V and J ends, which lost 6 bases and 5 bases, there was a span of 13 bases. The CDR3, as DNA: TGTGCCAGCAGACCGTTTGACAAGTATGGCTACACCTTC. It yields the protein CASRPFDKYGYTF.

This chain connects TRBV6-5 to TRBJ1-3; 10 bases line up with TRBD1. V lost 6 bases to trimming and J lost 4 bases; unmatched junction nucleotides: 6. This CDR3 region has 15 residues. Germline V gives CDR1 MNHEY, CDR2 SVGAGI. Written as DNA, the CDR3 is TGTGCCAGCAGCTCAACGGGACAGGGGGGAAACACCATATATTTT. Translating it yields CASSSTGQGGNTIYF.

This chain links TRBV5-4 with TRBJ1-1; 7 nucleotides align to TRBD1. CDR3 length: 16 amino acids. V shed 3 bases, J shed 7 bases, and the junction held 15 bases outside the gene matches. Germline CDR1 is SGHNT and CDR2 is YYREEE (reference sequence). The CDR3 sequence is CASSSGARGNRGEAFF. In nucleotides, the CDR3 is TGTGCCAGCAGCTCTGGAGCAAGGGGGAACAGGGGTGAAGCTTTCTTT. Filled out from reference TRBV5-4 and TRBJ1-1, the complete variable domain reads ETGVTQSPTHLIKTRGQQVTLRCSSQSGHNTVSWYQQALGQGPQFIFQYYREEENGRGNFPPRFSGLQFPNYSSELNVNALELDDSALYLCASSSGARGNRGEAFFGQGTRLTVV.

In nucleotides, the CDR3 is TGTGCCAGCTCACCTACCGGGAGCCCAACATCCTACGAGCAGTACTTC. Its protein is CASSPTGSPTSYEQYF. The chain combines TRBV7-9 with TRBJ2-7, with TRBD2 as a possible D gene (6 bases). This CDR3 has 16 residues. The germline V and J ends were trimmed by 8 bases and 1 base, with 21 bases remaining between them. Per germline, CDR1 SEHNR and CDR2 FQNEAQ (reference sequence).

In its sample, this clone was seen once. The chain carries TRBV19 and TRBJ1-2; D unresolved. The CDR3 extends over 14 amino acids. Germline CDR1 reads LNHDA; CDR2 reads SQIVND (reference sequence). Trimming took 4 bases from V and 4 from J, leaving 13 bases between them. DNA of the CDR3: TGTGCCAGTAGTACCTCGGACGTACGCTATGGCTACACCTTC. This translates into CASSTSDVRYGYTF. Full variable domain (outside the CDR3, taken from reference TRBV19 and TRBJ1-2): DGGITQSPKYLFRKEGQNVTLSCEQNLNHDAMYWYRQDPGQGLRLIYYSQIVNDFQKGDIAEGYSVSREKKESFPLTVTSAQKNPTAFYLCASSTSDVRYGYTFGSGTRLTVV.

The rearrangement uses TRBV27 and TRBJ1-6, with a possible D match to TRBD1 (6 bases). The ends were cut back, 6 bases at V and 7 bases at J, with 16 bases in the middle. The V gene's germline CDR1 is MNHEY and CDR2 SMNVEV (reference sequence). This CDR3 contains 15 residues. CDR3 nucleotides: TGTGCCAGCAGGGGAGGTGGGACACTGAATTCACCCCTCCACTTT. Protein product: CASRGGGTLNSPLHF.

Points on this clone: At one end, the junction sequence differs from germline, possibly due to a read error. Here the CDR3 reads CASSNTRDRTMF. The CDR3 coding sequence is TGTGCCAGCAGTAATACCCGGGACCGGACCATGTTC. This rearrangement joins TRBV7-9 to TRBJ1-2; D is possibly TRBD1 (5 bases). The CDR3 length is 12 residues. CDR1 and CDR2 from the germline V gene are SEHNR and FQNEAQ (reference sequence). Drawing the rest from reference TRBV7-9 and TRBJ1-2, the complete variable domain is DTGVSQNPRHKITKRGQNVTFRCDPISEHNRLYWYRQTLGQGPEFLTYFQNEAQLEKSRLLSDRFSAERPKGSFSTLEIQRTEQGDSAMYLCASSNTRDRTMFGSGTRLTVV.

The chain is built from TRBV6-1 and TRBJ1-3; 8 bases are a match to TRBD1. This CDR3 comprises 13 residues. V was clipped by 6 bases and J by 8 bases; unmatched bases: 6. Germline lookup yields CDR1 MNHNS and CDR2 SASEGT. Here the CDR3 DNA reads TGTGCCAGCAGAGGACAGGGCCGGGACACCATATATTTT. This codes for CASRGQGRDTIYF.

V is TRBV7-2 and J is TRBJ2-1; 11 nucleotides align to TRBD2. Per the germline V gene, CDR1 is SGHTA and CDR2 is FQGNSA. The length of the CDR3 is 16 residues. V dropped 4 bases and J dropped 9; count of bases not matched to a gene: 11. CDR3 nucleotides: TGTGCCAGCAGCTCAGCGAGAATAGCGGGGGGGAGTGAGCAGTTCTTC. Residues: CASSSARIAGGSEQFF.

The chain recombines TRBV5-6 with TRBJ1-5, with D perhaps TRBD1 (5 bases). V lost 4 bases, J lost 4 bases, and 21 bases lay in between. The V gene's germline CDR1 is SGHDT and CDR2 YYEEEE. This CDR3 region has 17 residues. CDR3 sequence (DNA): TGTGCCAGCAGCCGCGCTGGGACTGCTCAACTTAATCAGCCCCAGCATTTT. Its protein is CASSRAGTAQLNQPQHF. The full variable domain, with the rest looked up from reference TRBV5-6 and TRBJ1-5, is DAGVTQSPTHLIKTRGQQVTLRCSPKSGHDTVSWYQQALGQGPQFIFQYYEEEERQRGNFPDRFSGHQFPNYSSELNVNALLLGDSALYLCASSRAGTAQLNQPQHFGDGTRLSIL.

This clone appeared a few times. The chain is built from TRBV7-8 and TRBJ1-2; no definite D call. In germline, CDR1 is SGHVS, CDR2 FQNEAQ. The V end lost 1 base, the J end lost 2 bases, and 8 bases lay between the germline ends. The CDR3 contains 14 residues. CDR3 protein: CASSLDQENYGYTF. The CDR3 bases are TGTGCCAGCAGCTTAGATCAAGAGAACTATGGCTACACCTTC.

CDR3 residues: CAISESGGYTF. CDR3 DNA: TGTGCCATCAGTGAGTCGGGAGGCTACACCTTC. This rearrangement joins TRBV10-3 to TRBJ1-2; D not certain. The CDR3 consists of 11 residues. V lost 0 bases to trimming and J lost 8 bases, with 4 bases between them. Germline-derived CDR1 and CDR2 are ENHRY and SYGVKD.

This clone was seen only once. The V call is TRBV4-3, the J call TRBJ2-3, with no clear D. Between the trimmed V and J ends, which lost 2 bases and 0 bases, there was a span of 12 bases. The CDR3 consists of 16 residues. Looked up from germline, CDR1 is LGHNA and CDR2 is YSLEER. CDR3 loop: CASSQFFAFSTDTQYF. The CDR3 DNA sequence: TGCGCCAGCAGCCAATTCTTCGCCTTTAGCACAGATACGCAGTATTTT.

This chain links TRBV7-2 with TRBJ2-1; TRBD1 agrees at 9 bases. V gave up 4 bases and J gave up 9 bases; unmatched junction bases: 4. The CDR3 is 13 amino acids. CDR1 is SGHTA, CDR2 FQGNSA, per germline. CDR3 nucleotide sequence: TGTGCCAGCAGCTCCGGGACAGGGTCTGAGCAGTTCTTC. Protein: CASSSGTGSEQFF.

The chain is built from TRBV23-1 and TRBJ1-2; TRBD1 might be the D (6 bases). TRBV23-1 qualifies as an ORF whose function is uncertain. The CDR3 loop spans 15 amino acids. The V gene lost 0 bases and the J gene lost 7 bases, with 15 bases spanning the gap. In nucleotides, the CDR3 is TGCGCCAGCAGTCAATCGTGGCAGGGGCTTTGTGGCTACACCTTC. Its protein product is CASSQSWQGLCGYTF.

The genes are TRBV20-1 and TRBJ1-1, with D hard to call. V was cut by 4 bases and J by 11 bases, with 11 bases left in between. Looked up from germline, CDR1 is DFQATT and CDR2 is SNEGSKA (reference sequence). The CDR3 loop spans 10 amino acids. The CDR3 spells CSAKTNRAFF. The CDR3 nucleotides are TGCAGTGCTAAGACTAATAGGGCTTTCTTT.

This chain's CDR3 is CASSSSSISGNTIYF. The CDR3 coding sequence is TGTGCCAGCAGCTCTTCCAGCATCTCTGGAAACACCATATATTTT. This chain joins TRBV5-6 and TRBJ1-3; D unclear. CDR3 length: 15 amino acids. Per the germline V gene, CDR1 is SGHDT and CDR2 is YYEEEE. Trimming stripped 3 bases from V and 0 bases from J, with 10 bases between.

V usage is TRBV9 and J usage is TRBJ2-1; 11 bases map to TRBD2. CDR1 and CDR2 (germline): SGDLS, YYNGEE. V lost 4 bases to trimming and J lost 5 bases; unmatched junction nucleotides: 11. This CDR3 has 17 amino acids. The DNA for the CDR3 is TGTGCCAGCAGCCCATGGACTAGCGGGTCAATCCACAATGAGCAGTTCTTC. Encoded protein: CASSPWTSGSIHNEQFF.

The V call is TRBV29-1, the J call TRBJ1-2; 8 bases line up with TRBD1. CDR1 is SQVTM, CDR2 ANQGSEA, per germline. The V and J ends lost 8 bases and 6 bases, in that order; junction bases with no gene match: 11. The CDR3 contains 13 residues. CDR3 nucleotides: TGCAGCACCCCGGGGCAGGGGGCGAATGGCTACACCTTC. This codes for CSTPGQGANGYTF.

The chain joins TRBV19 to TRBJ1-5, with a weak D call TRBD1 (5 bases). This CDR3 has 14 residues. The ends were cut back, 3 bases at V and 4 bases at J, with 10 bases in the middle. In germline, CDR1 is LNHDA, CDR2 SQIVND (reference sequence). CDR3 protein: CASSMVEGNQPQHF. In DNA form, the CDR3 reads TGTGCCAGTAGTATGGTTGAGGGGAATCAGCCCCAGCATTTT.

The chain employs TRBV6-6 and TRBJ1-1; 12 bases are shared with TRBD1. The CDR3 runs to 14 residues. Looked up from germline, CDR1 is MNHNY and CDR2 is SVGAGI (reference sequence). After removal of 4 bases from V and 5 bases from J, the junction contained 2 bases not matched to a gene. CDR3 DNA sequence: TGTGCCAGCAGTTGGGACAGGGGGCAAACTGAAGCTTTCTTT. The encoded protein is CASSWDRGQTEAFF.

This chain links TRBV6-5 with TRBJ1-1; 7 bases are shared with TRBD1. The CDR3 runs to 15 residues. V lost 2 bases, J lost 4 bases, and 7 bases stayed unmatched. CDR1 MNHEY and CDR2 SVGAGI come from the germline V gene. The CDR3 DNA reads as TGTGCCAGCAGTTACAGGGGGCTTAGGACCACTGAAGCTTTCTTT. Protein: CASSYRGLRTTEAFF.

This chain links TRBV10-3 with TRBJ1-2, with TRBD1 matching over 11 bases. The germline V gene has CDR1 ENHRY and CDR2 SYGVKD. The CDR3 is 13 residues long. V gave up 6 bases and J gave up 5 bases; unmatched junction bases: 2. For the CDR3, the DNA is TGTGCCATCAGCGGGACAGGGGGGTATGGCTACACCTTC. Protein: CAISGTGGYGYTF.

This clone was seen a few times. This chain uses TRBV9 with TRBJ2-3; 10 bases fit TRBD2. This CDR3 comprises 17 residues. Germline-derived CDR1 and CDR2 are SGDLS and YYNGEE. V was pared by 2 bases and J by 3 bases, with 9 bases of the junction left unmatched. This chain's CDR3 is CASSVRPGTSVTDTQYF. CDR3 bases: TGTGCCAGCAGCGTCCGACCCGGGACTAGCGTAACAGATACGCAGTATTTT.

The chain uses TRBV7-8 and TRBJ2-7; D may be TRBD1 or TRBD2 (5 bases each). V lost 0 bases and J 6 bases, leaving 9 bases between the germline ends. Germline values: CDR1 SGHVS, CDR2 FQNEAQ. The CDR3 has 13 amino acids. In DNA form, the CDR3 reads TGTGCCAGCAGCTTAGCGCCCGGGACCGAGCAGTACTTC. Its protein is CASSLAPGTEQYF.